The source of this TCR beta chain is a study of Ad26.COV2.S vaccination and SARS-CoV-2 variants. The overall study: The donor participated in the COV1001 trial, in its Ad26.COV2.S arm. Ad26.COV2.S shots went into the muscle once or twice, 56 days apart.

The CDR3 runs to 15 residues. The V end lost 1 base, the J end lost 8 bases, and 15 bases lay between the germline ends. CDR1 and CDR2 (germline): KGHSH, LQKENI. The treatment denotes: around 19 received Ad26.COV2.S at low or high dose, single or two shots; several received placebo; per-sample allocation not given. It was on day 63 after the first vaccine or placebo injection that samples were taken. Only in-frame clones appear in the TCRdb table, and some are missing; sequencing was by immunoSEQ multiplex PCR. The table shows roughly 350,000 clones, with 75% to 90% occurring only once. Regarding this clone: The antigen is not known.

Notes on the study in general: Individuals receiving vaccine had higher spike-specific TCR breadth than placebo recipients did.

The V and J genes are TRBV18 and TRBJ2-1; maybe TRBD1 (5 bases). Sequencing was performed on peripheral blood, taken in a trial of Ad26.COV2.S vaccine versus placebo. The sequence derives from a person aged 18-65 years who received the Ad26.COV2.S COVID-19 vaccine or a placebo. In DNA form, the CDR3 reads TGTGCCAGCTCACCACAGAGCAGGGCCATGGATGAGCAGTTCTTC. Encoded protein: CASSPQSRAMDEQFF.